This T cell receptor (beta chain) was observed in a study of beta chain features in type 1 diabetes (dated by TCRdb to the late 2010s). Looking at the study overall: Mean age, gender distribution, total cell number and subset yield were not different between patients and healthy donors. Regulatory and stem cell-like memory subsets were isolated from only 8 patients and roughly 8 healthy donors, whereas naive and central memory subsets came from all 30 or so donors. The study compared the TCRB repertoires of sorted circulating CD4+ T cell subsets in recently diagnosed type 1 diabetes patients with those in matched healthy donors. A total of 107,917,701 sorted cells were examined across all samples, and the number of cells per subset was strongly correlated with RNA yield. General conclusions and limits of the study: Only small numbers of individuals were included in the HLA sub-analyses, which left unresolved whether HLA type had any influence on TCRB rearrangement. A moderate but significant shortening of TCRB CDR3 length was observed in type 1 diabetes patients in all four CD4+ subsets. The naive, central memory and regulatory TCRB repertoires appeared to resemble one another more closely among patients than among healthy donors. Patients with type 1 diabetes made fewer insertions and deleted more nucleotides at VDJ recombination sites, implying thymic rearrangement abnormalities. Shorter templates might be favored by PCR, yet because patient and control samples were amplified and corrected together, any such skew would affect both groups equally. Sequencing cDNA rather than genomic DNA could over-represent highly expressing activated cells, although activation and CD3 levels did not differ between groups.

CDR1 and CDR2, per the germline V gene, are SGHTA and FQGTGA. From V the trimming removes 2 bases and from J it removes 3 bases, while the gene matches leave 3 bases of the junction unaccounted for. The CDR3 has 14 amino acids, counting the end cysteine and phenylalanine. The DNA shown is the 42-base CDR3, in frame from base 1. A single peripheral blood draw of about 116 mL on average was collected from each donor into heparinised tubes. A BD FACSAria II and a panel including CD45RO, CCR7, CD25, CD127, CD95 and CD27 were used to sort naive, central memory, regulatory and stem cell-like memory CD4+ T cells. All sorted populations exceeded 98% purity. PBMCs were isolated right away by Lymphoprep density gradient centrifugation and were stained directly, without culture. So that batch effects would be minimized, each experiment stained and sorted samples in pairs, pairing one healthy donor with one patient.

The entire isolated RNA was reverse transcribed using the High Capacity cDNA Reverse Transcription Kit, and thus expressed TCRB transcripts were sequenced. Naive, central memory and regulatory T cell samples underwent deep immunoSEQ sequencing, averaging about 3.3 million total reads per sample. After sorted cells were lysed in RLT buffer, RNA was extracted with DNase-treated RNeasy Micro or Mini kits, with the choice depending on cell number. To prevent cross-contamination, every cell subset was processed on its own, while patient and healthy donor samples were processed together. The immunoSEQ multiplex PCR was used to amplify TCRB sequences from cDNA, yielding 87-bp fragments that span the CDR3 region. Sequencing of the amplicons was performed on the Illumina HiSeq platform. As for the original processing: Synthetic template baselines were used to correct PCR bias computationally, reads within Hamming distance 2 were collapsed, and singletons that could not be merged were discarded. Reads were aligned to IMGT to assign V, D and J genes, CDR3 length, and insertions or deletions at six rearrangement sites. Within each subset, clonotype counts were normalized to the number of sorted cells before true diversity and Gini coefficients were calculated with the tcR R package. The overlap coefficient, calculated on TCRB nucleotide sequences, was used to measure repertoire sharing. As a proxy for the pre-selection repertoire, out-of-frame TCRB sequences from naive cells were analyzed. The source is immuneACCESS, and TCRdb retained only in-frame sequences with V and J called. Part of the clones is not carried over; for the studies checked, unresolved V genes explain less than half of this, and the remainder is unexplained. V, J and clone size are taken as reported in that table, and D and trimming were inferred from the DNA itself. Within this sample are some 410,000 clones, with 11% of them counted one time only. Clones ranked in the top ten supply 0.04% to 0.05% of the sample.

This clone was found a few times. There is no known antigen for this receptor. No much larger clone exists at a distance of one base, and base qualities are not known. Sequencing was done on a sample of naive CD4+ T cells from blood. The cell subset or site label of this sample denotes: true naive CD4+ T cells. This TCR came from a woman under 30 in good health. The rearranged chain carries TRBV7-3 and TRBJ2-7, with 8 bases aligning to TRBD1. The CDR3 amino acid sequence is: CASSLGDRRYEQYF. The DNA sequence follows: TGTGCCAGCAGCTTAGGGGACAGGCGCTACGAGCAGTACTTC.